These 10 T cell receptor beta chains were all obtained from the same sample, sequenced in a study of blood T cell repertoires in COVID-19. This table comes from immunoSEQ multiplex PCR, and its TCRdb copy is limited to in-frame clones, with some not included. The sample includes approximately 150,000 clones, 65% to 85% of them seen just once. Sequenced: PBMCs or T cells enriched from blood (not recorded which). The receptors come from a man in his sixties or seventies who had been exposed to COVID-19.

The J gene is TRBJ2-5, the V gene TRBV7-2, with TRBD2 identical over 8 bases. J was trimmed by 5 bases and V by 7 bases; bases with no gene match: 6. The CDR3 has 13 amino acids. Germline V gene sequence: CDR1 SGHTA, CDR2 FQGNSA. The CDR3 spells CASNGGARETQYF. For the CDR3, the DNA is TGTGCCAGCAACGGGGGGGCGCGGGAGACCCAGTACTTC. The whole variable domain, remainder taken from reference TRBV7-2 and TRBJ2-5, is GAGVSQSPSNKVTEKGKDVELRCDPISGHTALYWYRQSLGQGLEFLIYFQGNSAPDKSGLPSDRFSAERTGGSVSTLTIQRTQQEDSAVYLCASNGGARETQYFGPGTRLLVL.

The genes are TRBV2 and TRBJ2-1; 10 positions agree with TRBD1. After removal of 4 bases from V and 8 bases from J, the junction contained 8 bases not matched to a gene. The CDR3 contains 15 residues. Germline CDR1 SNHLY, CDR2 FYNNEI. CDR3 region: CASSAPGQGIDEQFF. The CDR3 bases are TGTGCCAGCAGTGCACCGGGACAGGGGATTGATGAGCAGTTCTTC.

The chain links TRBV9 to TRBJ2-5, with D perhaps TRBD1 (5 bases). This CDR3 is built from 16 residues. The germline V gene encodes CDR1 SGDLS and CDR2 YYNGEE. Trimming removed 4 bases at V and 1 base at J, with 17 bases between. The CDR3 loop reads CASSRRQSVTQETQYF. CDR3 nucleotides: TGTGCCAGCAGCCGGCGACAGTCGGTGACCCAAGAGACCCAGTACTTC.

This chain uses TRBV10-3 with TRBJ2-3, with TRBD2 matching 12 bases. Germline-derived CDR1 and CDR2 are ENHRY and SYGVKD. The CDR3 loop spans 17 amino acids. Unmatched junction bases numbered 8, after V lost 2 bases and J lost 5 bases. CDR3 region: CAISEQLLAGGQDTQYF. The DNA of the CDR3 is TGTGCCATCAGTGAGCAATTGCTAGCGGGAGGGCAAGATACGCAGTATTTT.

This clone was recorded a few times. Here the CDR3 DNA reads TGCAGCGTTGACTCCGGGTCTAAAGGCTACACCTTC. Its translation: CSVDSGSKGYTF. The V gene is TRBV29-1, the J gene TRBJ1-2; D gene ambiguous. In germline, CDR1 is SQVTM, CDR2 ANQGSEA. The CDR3 spans 12 residues. V was clipped by 3 bases and J by 8 bases, with 13 bases between them.

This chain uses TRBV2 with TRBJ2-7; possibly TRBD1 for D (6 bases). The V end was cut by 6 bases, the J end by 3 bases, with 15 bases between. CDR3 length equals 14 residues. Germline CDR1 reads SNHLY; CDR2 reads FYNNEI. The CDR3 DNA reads TGTGCCAGCAGGCGTGGACAGCAAGGCTACGAGCAGTACTTC. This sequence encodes CASRRGQQGYEQYF.

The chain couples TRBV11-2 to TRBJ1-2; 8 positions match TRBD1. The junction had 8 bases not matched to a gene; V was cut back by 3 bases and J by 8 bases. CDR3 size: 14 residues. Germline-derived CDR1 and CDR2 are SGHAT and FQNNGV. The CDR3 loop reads CASSLTGAGRGYTF. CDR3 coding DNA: TGTGCCAGCAGCTTGACAGGGGCCGGGCGCGGCTACACCTTC.

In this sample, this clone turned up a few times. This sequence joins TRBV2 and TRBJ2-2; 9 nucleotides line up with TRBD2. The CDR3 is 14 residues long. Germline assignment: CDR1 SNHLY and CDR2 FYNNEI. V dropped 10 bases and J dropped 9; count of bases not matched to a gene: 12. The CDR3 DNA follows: TGTGCCACCCGAAGAGCGGGAGGATTGAGGGAGCTGTTTTTT. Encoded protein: CATRRAGGLRELFF.

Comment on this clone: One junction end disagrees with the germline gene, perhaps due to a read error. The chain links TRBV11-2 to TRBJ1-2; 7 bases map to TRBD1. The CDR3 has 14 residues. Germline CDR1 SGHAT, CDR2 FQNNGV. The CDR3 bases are TGTGCCAGCAGCATAGACAGGGCTAACTATGGCTACACCTTC. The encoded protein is CASSIDRANYGYTF.

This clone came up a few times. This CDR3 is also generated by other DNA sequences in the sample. The CDR3 DNA reads TGCAGTGCTCCCTTCGGAGATACGCAGTATTTT. This gives the protein CSAPFGDTQYF. The genes are TRBV20-1 and TRBJ2-3; D unresolved. Looked up from germline, CDR1 is DFQATT and CDR2 is SNEGSKA (reference sequence). The CDR3 loop spans 11 amino acids. V was cut by 5 bases and J by 5 bases, with 8 bases left in between.